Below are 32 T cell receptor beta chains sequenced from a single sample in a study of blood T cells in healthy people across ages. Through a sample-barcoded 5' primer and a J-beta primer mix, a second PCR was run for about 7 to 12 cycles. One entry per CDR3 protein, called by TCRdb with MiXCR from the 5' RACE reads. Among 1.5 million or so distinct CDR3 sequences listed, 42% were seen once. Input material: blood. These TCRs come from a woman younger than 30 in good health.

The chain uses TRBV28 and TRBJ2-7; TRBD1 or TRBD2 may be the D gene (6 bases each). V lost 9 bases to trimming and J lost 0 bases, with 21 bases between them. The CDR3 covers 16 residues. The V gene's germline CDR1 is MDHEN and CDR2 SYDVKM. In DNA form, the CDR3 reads TGTGCCAGTAATGGGGGGCCCGGTGGCACCTCCTACGAGCAGTACTTC. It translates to CASNGGPGGTSYEQYF.

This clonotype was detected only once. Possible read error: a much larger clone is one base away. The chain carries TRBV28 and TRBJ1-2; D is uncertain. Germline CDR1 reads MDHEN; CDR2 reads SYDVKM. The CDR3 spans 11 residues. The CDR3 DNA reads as TGTGGGTGCGGAGAAGTCCATGGCTACACCTTC. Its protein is CGCGEVHGYTF.

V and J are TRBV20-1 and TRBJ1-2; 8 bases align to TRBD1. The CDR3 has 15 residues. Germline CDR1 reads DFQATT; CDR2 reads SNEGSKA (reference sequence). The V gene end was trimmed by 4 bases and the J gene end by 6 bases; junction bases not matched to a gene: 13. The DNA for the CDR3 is TGCAGTGCTATTTTGCCGGGACAGGTTTTTGATGGCTACACCTTC. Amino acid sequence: CSAILPGQVFDGYTF.

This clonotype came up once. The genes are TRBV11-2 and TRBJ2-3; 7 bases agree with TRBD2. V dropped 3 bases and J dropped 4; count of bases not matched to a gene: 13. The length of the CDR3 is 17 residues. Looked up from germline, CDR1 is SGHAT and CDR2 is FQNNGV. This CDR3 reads CASSLDPTTSFSDTQYF. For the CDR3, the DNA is TGTGCCAGCAGCTTGGATCCCACGACTAGCTTCTCAGATACGCAGTATTTT.

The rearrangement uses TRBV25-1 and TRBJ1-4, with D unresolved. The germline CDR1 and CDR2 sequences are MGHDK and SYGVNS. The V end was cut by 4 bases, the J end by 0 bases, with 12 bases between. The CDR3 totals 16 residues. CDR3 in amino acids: CASSGHYLATNEKLFF. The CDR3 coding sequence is TGTGCCAGCAGTGGTCATTACTTGGCAACTAATGAAAAACTGTTTTTT.

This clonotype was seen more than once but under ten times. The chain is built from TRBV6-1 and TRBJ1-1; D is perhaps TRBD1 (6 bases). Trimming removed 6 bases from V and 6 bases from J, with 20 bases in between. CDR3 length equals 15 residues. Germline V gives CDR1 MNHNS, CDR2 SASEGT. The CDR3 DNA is TGTGCCAGCAGGCAATCCCACAGGGAGTCACCTGAAGCTTTCTTT. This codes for CASRQSHRESPEAFF.

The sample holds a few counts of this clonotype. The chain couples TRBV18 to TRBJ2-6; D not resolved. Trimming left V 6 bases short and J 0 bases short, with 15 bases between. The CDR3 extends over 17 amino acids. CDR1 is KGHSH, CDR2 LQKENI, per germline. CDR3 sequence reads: CASSIQAPISGANVLTF. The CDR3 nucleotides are TGTGCCAGCTCCATCCAGGCCCCGATCTCTGGGGCCAACGTCCTGACTTTC.

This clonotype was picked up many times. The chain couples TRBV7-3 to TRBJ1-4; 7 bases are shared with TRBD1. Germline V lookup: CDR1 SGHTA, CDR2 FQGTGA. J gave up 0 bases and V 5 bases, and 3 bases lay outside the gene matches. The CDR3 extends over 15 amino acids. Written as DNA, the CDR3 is TGTGCCAGCAGCCAAACAGGGGCAACTAATGAAAAACTGTTTTTT. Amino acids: CASSQTGATNEKLFF.

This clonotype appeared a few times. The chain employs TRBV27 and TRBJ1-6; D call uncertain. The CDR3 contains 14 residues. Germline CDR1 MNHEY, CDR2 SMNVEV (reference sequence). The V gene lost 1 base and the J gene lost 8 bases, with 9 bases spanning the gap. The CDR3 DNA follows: TGTGCCAGCAGTTTATATTTCCGGGATTCACCCCTCCACTTT. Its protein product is CASSLYFRDSPLHF.

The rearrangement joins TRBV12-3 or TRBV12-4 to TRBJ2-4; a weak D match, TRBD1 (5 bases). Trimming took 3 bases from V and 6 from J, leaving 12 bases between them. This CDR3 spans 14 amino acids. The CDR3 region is CASSFSRVINIQYF. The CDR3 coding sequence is TGTGCCAGCAGTTTTAGCAGGGTGATAAACATTCAGTACTTC.

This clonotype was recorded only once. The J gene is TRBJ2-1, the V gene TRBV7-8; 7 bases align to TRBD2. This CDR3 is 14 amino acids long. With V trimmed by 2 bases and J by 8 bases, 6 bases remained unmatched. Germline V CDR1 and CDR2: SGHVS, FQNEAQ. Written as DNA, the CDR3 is TGTGCCAGCAGCTTACTCCCGGGGGGTCATGAGCAGTTCTTC. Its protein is CASSLLPGGHEQFF.

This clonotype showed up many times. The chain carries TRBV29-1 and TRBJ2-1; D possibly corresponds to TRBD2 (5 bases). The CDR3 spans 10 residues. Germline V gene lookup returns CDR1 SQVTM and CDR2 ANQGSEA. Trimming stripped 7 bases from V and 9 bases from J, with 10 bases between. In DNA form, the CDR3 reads TGCAGCGCGGACTGGGGTGAGCAGTTCTTC. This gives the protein CSADWGEQFF.

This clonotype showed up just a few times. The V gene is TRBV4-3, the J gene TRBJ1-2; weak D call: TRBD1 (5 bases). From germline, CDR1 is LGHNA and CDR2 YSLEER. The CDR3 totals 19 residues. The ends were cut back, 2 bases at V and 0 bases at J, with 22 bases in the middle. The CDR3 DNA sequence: TGCGCCAGCAGCCAAACCCTCGGGACTCCTCTTCTAGCTAACTATGGCTACACCTTC. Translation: CASSQTLGTPLLANYGYTF.

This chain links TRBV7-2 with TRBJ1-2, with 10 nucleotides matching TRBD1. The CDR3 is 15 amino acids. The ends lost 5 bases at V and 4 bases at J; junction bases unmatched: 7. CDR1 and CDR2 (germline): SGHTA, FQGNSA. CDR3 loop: CASSRQTGGGYGYTF. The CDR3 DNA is TGTGCCAGCAGCCGCCAGACAGGGGGCGGCTATGGCTACACCTTC.

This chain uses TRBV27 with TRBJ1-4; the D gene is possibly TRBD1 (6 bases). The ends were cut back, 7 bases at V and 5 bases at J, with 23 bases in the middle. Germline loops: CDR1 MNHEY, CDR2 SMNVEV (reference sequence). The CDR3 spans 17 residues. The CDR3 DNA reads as TGTGCCAGCACCGGTATCGCTCCGCAGGGGCAGAATGAAAAACTGTTTTTT. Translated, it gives CASTGIAPQGQNEKLFF.

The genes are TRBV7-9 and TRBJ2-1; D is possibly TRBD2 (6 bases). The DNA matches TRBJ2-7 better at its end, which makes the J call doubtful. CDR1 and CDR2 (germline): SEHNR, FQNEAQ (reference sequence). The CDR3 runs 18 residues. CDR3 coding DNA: TGTGCCAGCAGCTTAGCTACTTTCGGGGGTGGCTCCTACAATGAGCAGTACTTC. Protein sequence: CASSLATFGGGSYNEQYF.

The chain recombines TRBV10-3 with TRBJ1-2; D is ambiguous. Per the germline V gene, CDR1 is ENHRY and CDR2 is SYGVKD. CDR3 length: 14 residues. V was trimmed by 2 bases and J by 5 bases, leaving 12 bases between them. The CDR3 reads CAISERQVKYGYTF. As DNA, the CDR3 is TGTGCCATCAGTGAGAGGCAGGTGAAGTATGGCTACACCTTC.

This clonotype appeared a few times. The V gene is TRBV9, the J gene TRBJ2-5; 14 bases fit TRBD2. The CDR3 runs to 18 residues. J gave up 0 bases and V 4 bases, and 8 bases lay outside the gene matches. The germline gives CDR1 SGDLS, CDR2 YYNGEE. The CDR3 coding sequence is TGTGCCAGCAGCCCAGGGACTAGCGGGAGAAGGAACCAAGAGACCCAGTACTTC. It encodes CASSPGTSGRRNQETQYF.

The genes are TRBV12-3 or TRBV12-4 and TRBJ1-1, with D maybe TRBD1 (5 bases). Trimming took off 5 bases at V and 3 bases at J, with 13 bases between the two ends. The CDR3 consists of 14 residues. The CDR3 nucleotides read TGTGCCAGCAGTCACAACCGGGACCACACTGAAGCTTTCTTT. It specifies CASSHNRDHTEAFF.

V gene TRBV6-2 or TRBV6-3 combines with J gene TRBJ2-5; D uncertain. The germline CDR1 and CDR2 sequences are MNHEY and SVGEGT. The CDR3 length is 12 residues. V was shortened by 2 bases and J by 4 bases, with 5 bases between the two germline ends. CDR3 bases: TGTGCCAGCAGTTACGTTCGAGAGACCCAGTACTTC. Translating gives CASSYVRETQYF.

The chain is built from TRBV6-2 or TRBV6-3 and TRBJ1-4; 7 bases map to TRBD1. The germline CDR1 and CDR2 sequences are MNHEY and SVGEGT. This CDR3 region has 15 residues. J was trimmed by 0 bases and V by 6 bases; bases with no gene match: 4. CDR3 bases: TGTGCCAGCAGACTACAGGGGTCAACTAATGAAAAACTGTTTTTT. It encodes CASRLQGSTNEKLFF.

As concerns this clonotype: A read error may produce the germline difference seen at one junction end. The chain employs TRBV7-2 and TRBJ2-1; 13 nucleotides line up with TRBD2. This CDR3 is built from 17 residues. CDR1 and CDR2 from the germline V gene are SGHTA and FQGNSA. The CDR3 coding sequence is TGTGCCTGCAGCTTAGCGGTACTAGCGGGGGGGTACAATGAGCAGTTCTTC. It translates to CACSLAVLAGGYNEQFF. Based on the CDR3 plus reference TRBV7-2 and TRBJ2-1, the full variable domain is GAGVSQSPSNKVTEKGKDVELRCDPISGHTALYWYRQSLGQGLEFLIYFQGNSAPDKSGLPSDRFSAERTGGSVSTLTIQRTQQEDSAVYLCACSLAVLAGGYNEQFFGPGTRLTVL.

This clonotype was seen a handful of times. CDR3 nucleotides: TGCAGTGCTAGTGGGACTAGCGTTGACGAGCAGTACTTC. Translated, it gives CSASGTSVDEQYF. This sequence joins TRBV20-1 and TRBJ2-7; 10 bases are shared with TRBD2. The V gene end was trimmed by 3 bases and the J gene end by 5 bases; junction bases not matched to a gene: 4. Germline loops: CDR1 DFQATT, CDR2 SNEGSKA (reference sequence). The CDR3 runs to 13 residues.

This CDR3 is CASSSGLAGFADTQYF. As DNA, the CDR3 is TGTGCCAGCAGCTCAGGACTAGCGGGATTCGCAGATACGCAGTATTTT. This sequence joins TRBV9 and TRBJ2-3, with TRBD2 matching over 12 bases. Germline CDR1 SGDLS, CDR2 YYNGEE. The CDR3 has 16 amino acids. V lost 4 bases and J lost 4; bases outside the gene matches: 7.

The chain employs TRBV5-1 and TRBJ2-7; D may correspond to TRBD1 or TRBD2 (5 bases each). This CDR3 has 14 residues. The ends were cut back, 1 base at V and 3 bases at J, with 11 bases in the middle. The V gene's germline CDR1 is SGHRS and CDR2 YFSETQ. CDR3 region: CASSLIGENYEQYF. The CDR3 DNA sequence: TGCGCCAGCAGCTTGATAGGGGAGAACTACGAGCAGTACTTC.

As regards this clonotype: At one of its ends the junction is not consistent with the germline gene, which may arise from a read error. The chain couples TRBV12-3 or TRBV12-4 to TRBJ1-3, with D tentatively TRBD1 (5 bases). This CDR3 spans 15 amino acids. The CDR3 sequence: CASRRPGLSGNTVYF. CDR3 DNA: TGTGCCAGCAGGAGACCAGGGCTCTCTGGAAACACCGTATATTTT.

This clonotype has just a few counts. In DNA form, the CDR3 reads TGTGCCAGCAGCTTTTACGTCACGCAGTATTTT. It encodes CASSFYVTQYF. The chain employs TRBV11-2 and TRBJ2-3; no clear D gene. The V end was cut by 3 bases, the J end by 9 bases, with 7 bases between. Germline CDR1 SGHAT, CDR2 FQNNGV. CDR3 length: 11 residues.

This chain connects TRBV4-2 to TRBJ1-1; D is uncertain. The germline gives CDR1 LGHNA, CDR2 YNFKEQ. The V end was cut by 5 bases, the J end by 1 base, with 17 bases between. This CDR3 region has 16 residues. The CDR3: CASSAIGRRKNTEAFF. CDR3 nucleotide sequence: TGTGCCAGCAGCGCCATTGGGCGGAGGAAGAACACTGAAGCTTTCTTT.

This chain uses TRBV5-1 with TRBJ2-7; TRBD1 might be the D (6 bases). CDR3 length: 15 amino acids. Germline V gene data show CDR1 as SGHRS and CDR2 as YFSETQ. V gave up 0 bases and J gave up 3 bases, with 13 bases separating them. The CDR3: CASSLAPTGYYEQYF. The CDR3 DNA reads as TGCGCCAGCAGCTTGGCTCCGACAGGCTACTACGAGCAGTACTTC.

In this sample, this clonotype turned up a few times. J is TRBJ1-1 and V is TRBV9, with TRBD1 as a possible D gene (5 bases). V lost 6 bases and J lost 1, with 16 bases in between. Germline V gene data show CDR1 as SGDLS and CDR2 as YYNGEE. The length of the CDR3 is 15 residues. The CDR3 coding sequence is TGTGCCAGCAACTGGGGGGGGTTTGGGAACACTGAAGCTTTCTTT. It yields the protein CASNWGGFGNTEAFF. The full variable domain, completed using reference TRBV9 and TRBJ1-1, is DSGVTQTPKHLITATGQRVTLRCSPRSGDLSVYWYQQSLDQGLQFLIQYYNGEERAKGNILERFSAQQFPDLHSELNLSSLELGDSALYFCASNWGGFGNTEAFFGQGTRLTVV.

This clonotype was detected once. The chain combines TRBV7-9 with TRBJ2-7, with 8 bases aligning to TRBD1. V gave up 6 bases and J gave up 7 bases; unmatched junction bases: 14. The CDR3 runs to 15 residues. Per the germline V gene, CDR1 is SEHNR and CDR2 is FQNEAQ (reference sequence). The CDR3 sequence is CASSIKRPGGNEQYF. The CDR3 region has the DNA TGTGCCAGCAGTATAAAACGTCCAGGGGGCAATGAGCAGTACTTC. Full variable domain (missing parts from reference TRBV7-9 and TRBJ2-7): DTGVSQNPRHKITKRGQNVTFRCDPISEHNRLYWYRQTLGQGPEFLTYFQNEAQLEKSRLLSDRFSAERPKGSFSTLEIQRTEQGDSAMYLCASSIKRPGGNEQYFGPGTRLTVT.

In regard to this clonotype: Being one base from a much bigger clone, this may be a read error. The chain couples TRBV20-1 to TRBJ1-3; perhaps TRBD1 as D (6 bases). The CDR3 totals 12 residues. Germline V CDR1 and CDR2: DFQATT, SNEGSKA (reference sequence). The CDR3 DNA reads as TGCAGTGCTGGGACAACTGGAAACGCCATATATTTT. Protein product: CSAGTTGNAIYF.